The 3 T cell receptor beta chains reported below all come from one sample, sequenced in a study of OX40 agonist ivuxolimab in advanced cancers. TCRdb's copy holds only in-frame clones and misses some; the assay was immunoSEQ multiplex PCR. The sample lists about 48,000 clones, roughly 85% occurring once. Sample: CD4+ or CD8+ T cells sorted from blood, taken in a trial of the OX40 agonist ivuxolimab. The receptors were sampled from an adult with an advanced solid tumor such as melanoma, head and neck, liver or kidney cancer.

The J gene is TRBJ1-5, the V gene TRBV28; 8 bases are a match to TRBD1. The V gene's germline CDR1 is MDHEN and CDR2 SYDVKM. V shed 5 bases and J 2 bases; nucleotides not matched to a gene: 5. This CDR3 is 15 amino acids long. The CDR3: CASSPGGAGNQPQHF. In nucleotides, the CDR3 is TGTGCCAGCAGTCCAGGGGGCGCAGGCAATCAGCCCCAGCATTTT.

V usage is TRBV19 and J usage is TRBJ1-5; the match to TRBD1 covers 9 bases. CDR1 and CDR2 from the germline V gene are LNHDA and SQIVND (reference sequence). Trimming cost V 4 bases and J 0 bases; bases outside gene matches: 10. This CDR3 has 18 residues. CDR3 nucleotides: TGTGCCAGTAGTAAGGGACAGGGCAACCAGTATAGCAATCAGCCCCAGCATTTT. It codes for CASSKGQGNQYSNQPQHF.

This clone came up a few times. CDR3 DNA sequence: TGCGCCAGCAGCCCTGCCCTAGCGGGAGGGTTCGAGACCCAGTACTTC. Protein product: CASSPALAGGFETQYF. The chain uses TRBV5-1 and TRBJ2-5; 12 bases line up with TRBD2. This CDR3 is 16 amino acids long. J was trimmed by 5 bases and V by 4 bases; bases with no gene match: 9. The V gene's germline CDR1 is SGHRS and CDR2 YFSETQ.